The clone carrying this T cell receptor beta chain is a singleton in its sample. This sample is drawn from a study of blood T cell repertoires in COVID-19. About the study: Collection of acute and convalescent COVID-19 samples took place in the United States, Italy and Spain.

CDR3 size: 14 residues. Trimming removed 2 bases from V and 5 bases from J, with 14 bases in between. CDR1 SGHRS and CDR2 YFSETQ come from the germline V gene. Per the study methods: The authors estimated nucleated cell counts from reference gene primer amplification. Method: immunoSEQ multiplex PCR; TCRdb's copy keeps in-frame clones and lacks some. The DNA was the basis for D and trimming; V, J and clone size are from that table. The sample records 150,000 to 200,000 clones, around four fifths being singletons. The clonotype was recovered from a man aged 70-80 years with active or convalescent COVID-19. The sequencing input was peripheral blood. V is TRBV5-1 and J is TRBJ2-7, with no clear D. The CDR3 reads CASSFQPNMDEQYF. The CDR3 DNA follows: TGCGCCAGCAGCTTCCAACCTAATATGGACGAGCAGTACTTC.